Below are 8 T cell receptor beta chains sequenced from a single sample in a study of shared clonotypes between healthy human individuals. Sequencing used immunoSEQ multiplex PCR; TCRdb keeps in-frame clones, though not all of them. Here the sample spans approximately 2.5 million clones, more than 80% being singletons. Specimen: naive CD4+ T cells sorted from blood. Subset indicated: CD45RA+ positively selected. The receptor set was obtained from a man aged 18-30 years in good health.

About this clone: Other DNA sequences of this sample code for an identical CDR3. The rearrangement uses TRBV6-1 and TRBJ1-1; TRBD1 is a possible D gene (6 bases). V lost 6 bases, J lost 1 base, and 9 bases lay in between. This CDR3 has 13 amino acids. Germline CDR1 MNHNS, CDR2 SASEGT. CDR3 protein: CASRATGNTEAFF. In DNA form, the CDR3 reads TGTGCCAGCAGAGCGACAGGGAACACTGAAGCTTTCTTT.

The CDR3 loop is CASSLAPGVNSPLHF. The CDR3 DNA reads as TGTGCCAGCAGCTTGGCTCCGGGCGTGAATTCACCCCTCCACTTT. The chain employs TRBV5-6 and TRBJ1-6; D remains unclear. The CDR3 totals 15 residues. V dropped 0 bases and J dropped 7 bases, with 11 bases sitting between them. The V gene's germline CDR1 is SGHDT and CDR2 YYEEEE.

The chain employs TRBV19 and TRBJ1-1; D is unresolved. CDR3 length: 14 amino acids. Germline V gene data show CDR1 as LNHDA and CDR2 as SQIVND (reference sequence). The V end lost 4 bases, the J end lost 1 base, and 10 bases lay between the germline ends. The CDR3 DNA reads TGTGCCAGTAGTAAAAAGAACCCGAACACTGAAGCTTTCTTT. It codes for CASSKKNPNTEAFF.

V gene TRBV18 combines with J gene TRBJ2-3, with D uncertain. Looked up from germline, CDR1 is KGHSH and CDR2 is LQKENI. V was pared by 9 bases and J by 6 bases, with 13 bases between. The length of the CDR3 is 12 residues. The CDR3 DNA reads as TGTGCCAGTTTTGGGGTCTTTGATACGCAGTATTTT. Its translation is CASFGVFDTQYF.

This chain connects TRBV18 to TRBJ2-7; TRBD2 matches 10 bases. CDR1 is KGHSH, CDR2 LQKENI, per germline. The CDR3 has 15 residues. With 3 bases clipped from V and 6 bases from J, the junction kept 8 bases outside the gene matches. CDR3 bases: TGTGCCAGCTCACCCTCTAGCGGGGGATTCTCCGAGCAGTACTTC. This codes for CASSPSSGGFSEQYF.

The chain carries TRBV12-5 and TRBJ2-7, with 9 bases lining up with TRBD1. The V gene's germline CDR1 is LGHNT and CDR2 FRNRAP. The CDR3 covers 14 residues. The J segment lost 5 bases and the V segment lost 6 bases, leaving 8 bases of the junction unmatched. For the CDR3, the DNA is TGTGCTAGTGGGCTCCGGGACAGGGCCCACGAGCAGTACTTC. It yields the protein CASGLRDRAHEQYF.

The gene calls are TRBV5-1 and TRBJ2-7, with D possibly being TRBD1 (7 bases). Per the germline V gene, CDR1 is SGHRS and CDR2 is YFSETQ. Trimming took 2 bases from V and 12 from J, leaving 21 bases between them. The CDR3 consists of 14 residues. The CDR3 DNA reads TGCGCCAGCAGCTTCGGGAAGGCGGGACAGAACCCGTACTTC. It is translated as CASSFGKAGQNPYF.

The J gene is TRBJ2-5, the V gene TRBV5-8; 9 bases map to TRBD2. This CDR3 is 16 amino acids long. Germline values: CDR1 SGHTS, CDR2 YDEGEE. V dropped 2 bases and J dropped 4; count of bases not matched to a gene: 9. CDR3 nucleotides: TGTGCCAGCAGCTTTAGCGGGGGATTAGTGATAGAGACCCAGTACTTC. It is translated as CASSFSGGLVIETQYF.